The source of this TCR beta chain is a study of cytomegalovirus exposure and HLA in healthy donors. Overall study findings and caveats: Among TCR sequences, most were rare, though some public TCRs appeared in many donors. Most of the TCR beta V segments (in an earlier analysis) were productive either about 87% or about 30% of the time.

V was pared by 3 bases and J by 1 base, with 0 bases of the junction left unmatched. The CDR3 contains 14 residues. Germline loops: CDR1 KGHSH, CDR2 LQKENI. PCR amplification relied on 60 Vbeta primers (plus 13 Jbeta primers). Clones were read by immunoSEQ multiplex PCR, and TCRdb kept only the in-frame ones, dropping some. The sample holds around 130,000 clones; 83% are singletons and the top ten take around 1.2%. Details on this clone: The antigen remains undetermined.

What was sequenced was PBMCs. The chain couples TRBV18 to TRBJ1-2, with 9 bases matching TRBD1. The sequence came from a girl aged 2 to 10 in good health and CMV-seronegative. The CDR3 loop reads CASSPDRGNYGYTF. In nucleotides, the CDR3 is TGTGCCAGCTCACCGGACAGGGGTAACTATGGCTACACCTTC.